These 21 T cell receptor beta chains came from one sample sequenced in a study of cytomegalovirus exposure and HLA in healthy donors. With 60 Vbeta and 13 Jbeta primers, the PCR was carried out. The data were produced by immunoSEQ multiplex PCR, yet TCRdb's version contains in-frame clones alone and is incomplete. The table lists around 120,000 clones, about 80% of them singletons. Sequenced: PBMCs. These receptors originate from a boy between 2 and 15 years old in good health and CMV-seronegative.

CDR3 nucleotide sequence: TGTGCCAGCAGCCCTAGCGGGAGCTCCTACAATGAGCAGTTCTTC. Protein product: CASSPSGSSYNEQFF. The chain is built from TRBV27 and TRBJ2-1; TRBD2 matches 10 bases. The germline gives CDR1 MNHEY, CDR2 SMNVEV (reference sequence). CDR3 size: 15 residues. J was trimmed by 0 bases and V by 6 bases; bases with no gene match: 2.

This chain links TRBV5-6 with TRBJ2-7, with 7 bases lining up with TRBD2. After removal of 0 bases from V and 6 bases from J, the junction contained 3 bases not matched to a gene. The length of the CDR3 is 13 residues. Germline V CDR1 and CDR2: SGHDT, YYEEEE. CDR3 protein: CASSLASGTEQYV. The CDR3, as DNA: TGTGCCAGCAGCTTGGCCAGCGGGACCGAGCAGTACGTC.

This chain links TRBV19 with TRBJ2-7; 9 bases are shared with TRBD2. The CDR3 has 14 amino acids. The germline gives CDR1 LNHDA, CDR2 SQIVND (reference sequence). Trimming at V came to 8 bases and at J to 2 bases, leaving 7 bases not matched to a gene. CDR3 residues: CASGTGGGAYEQYF. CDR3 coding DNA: TGTGCCAGTGGGACGGGCGGGGGGGCCTACGAGCAGTACTTC.

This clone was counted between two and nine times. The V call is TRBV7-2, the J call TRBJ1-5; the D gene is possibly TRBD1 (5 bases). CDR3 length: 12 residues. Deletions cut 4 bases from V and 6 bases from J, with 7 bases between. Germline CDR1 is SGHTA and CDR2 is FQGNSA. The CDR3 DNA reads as TGTGCCAGCAGCTACCAGGGTCAGCCCCAGCATTTT. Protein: CASSYQGQPQHF.

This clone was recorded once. The DNA of the CDR3 is TGTGCCAGCAGTCACTCAGGGGGTAATCAGCCCCAGCATTTT. It yields the protein CASSHSGGNQPQHF. The V gene is TRBV5-8, the J gene TRBJ1-5; 7 nucleotides agree with TRBD1. The V and J ends lost 5 bases and 4 bases, in that order; junction bases with no gene match: 6. The CDR3 runs 14 residues. Germline V gene sequence: CDR1 SGHTS, CDR2 YDEGEE.

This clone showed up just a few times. CDR3 DNA sequence: TGCAGCGTTGTACCGGGACTGCAGGCGCATGGCTACACCTTC. Protein sequence: CSVVPGLQAHGYTF. This chain uses TRBV29-1 with TRBJ1-2, with D perhaps matching TRBD1 (5 bases). The V gene lost 4 bases and the J gene lost 6 bases, with 18 bases spanning the gap. Germline assignment: CDR1 SQVTM and CDR2 ANQGSEA. The CDR3 totals 14 residues.

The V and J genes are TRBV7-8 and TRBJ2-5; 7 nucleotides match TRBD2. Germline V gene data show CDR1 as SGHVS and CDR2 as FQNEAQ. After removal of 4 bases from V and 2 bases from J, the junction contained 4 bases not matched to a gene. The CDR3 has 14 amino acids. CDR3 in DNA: TGTGCCAGCAGCTCTTCTAGCGGACAAGAGACCCAGTACTTC. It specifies CASSSSSGQETQYF.

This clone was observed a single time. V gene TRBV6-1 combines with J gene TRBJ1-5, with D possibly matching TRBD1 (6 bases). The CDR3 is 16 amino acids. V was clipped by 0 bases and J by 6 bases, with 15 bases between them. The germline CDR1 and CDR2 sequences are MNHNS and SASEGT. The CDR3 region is CASSEAVGGAGQPQHF. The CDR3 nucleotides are TGTGCCAGCAGTGAAGCGGTGGGGGGGGCCGGTCAGCCCCAGCATTTT.

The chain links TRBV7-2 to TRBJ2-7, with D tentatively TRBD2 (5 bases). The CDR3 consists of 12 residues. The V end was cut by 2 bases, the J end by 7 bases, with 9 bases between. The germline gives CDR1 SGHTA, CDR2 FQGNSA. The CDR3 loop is CASSLPPGEQYV. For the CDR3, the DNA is TGTGCCAGCAGCTTACCCCCGGGGGAGCAGTACGTC.

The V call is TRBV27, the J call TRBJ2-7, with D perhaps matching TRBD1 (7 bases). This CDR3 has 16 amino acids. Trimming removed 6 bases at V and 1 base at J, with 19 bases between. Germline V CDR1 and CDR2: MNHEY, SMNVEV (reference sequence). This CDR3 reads CASRLLTGEESYEQYF. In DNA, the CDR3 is TGTGCCAGCAGGTTACTAACAGGGGAGGAATCCTACGAGCAGTACTTC.

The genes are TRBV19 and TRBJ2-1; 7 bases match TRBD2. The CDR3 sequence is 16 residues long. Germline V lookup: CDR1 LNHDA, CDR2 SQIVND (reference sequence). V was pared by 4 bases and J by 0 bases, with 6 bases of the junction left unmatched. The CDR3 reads CASSTAAGSSYNEQFF. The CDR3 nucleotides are TGTGCCAGTAGTACCGCAGCGGGAAGCTCCTACAATGAGCAGTTCTTC.

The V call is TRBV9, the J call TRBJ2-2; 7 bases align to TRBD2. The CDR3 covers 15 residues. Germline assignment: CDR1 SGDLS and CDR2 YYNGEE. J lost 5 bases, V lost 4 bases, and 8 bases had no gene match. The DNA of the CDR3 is TGTGCCAGCAGCCCCAGTGGGGGGGGGACCGGGGAGCTGTTTTTT. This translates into CASSPSGGGTGELFF. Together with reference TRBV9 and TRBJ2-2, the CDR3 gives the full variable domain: DSGVTQTPKHLITATGQRVTLRCSPRSGDLSVYWYQQSLDQGLQFLIQYYNGEERAKGNILERFSAQQFPDLHSELNLSSLELGDSALYFCASSPSGGGTGELFFGEGSRLTVL.

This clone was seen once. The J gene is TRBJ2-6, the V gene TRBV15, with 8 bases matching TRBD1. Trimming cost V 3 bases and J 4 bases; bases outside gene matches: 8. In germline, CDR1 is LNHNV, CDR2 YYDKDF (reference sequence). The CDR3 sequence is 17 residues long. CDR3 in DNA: TGTGCCACCAGCAGCCCTCAGGGGGCTAAAGGGGCCAACGTCCTGACTTTC. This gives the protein CATSSPQGAKGANVLTF.

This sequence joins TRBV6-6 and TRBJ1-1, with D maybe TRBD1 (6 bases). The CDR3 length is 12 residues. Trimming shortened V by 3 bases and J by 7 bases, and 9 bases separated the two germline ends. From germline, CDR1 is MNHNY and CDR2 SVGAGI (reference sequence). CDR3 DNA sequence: TGTGCCAGCAGTTATGGACAGATTGAAGCTTTCTTT. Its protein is CASSYGQIEAFF.

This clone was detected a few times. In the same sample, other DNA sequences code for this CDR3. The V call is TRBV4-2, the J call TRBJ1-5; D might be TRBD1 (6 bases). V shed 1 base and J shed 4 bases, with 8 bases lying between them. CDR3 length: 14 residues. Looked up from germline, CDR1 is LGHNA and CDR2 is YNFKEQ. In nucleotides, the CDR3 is TGTGCCAGCAGCCAAGGGACAGAAAATCAGCCCCAGCATTTT. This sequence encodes CASSQGTENQPQHF.

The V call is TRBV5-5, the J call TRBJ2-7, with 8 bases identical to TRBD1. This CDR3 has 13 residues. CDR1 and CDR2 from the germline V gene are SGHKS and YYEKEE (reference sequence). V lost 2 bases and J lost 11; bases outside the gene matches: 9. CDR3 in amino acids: CASSFPDRVQEYV. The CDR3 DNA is TGTGCCAGCAGCTTCCCGGACAGGGTCCAAGAGTACGTC.

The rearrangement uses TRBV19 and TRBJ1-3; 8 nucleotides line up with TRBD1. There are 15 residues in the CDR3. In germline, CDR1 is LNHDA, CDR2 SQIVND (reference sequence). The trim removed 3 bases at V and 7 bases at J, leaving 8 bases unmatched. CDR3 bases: TGTGCCAGTAGTATTGCCGGGACAGGCATCAACACCATATATTTT. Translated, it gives CASSIAGTGINTIYF.

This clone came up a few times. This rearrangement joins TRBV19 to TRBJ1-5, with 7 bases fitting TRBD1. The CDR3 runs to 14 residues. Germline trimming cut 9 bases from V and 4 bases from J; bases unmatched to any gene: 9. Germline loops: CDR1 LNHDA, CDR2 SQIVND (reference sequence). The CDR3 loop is CASRLPGQNQPQHF. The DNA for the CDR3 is TGTGCCAGCCGGCTACCGGGACAGAATCAGCCCCAGCATTTT.

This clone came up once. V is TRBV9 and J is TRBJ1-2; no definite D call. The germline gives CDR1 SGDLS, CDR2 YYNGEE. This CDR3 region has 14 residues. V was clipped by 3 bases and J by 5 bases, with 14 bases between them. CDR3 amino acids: CASSASALSYGYTF. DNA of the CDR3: TGTGCCAGCAGCGCATCCGCCCTGAGTTATGGCTACACCTTC.

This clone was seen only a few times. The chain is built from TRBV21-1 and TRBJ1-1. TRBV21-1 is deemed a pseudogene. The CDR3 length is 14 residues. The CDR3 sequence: CASSFEARNTEAFF. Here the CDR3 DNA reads TGTGCCAGCAGCTTCGAAGCGAGGAACACTGAAGCTTTCTTT.

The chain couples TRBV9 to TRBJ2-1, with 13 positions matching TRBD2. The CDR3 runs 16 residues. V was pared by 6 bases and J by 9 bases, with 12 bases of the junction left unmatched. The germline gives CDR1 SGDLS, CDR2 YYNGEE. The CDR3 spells CASNPSGLAGVGEQFF. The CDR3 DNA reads TGTGCCAGCAACCCTTCCGGACTAGCGGGGGTTGGTGAGCAGTTCTTC.